These 16 T cell receptor beta chains share one sample of origin, sequenced in a study of blood T cells in healthy people across ages. Together with a sample-barcoded 5' primer, a J-beta primer mix was included in a second PCR lasting about 6 to 11 cycles. MiXCR, applied by TCRdb to the 5' RACE reads, yields one record per CDR3 protein. The sample records 1.6 million or so distinct CDR3 sequences, about 31% being singletons. The sample taken for sequencing was blood. The receptors originated from a young woman in good health.

This clonotype has a handful of counts. This chain uses TRBV27 with TRBJ2-3; D is unclear. Trimming pared 2 bases from V and 10 bases from J, leaving 10 bases between. The V gene's germline CDR1 is MNHEY and CDR2 SMNVEV (reference sequence). This CDR3 is built from 12 residues. CDR3: CASSLLGDAQYF. The DNA of the CDR3 is TGTGCCAGCAGTTTACTTGGGGATGCGCAGTATTTT.

This clonotype was seen ten or more times. The CDR3 nucleotides read TGTGCCAGCAGCCCTACTAGCGGGGGGCCCTCCTACGAGCAGTACTTC. Amino acids: CASSPTSGGPSYEQYF. The chain uses TRBV4-2 and TRBJ2-7; 12 bases agree with TRBD2. CDR3 length equals 16 residues. Trimming took 4 bases from V and 0 from J; bases not matched to a gene: 4. Germline loops: CDR1 LGHNA, CDR2 YNFKEQ.

The CDR3 is CASSYTLQGGKEPYEQYF. Written as DNA, the CDR3 is TGTGCCAGCAGCTATACTCTACAGGGGGGAAAAGAGCCCTACGAGCAGTACTTC. The rearrangement links TRBV5-6 to TRBJ2-7; 8 bases align to TRBD1. The CDR3 runs to 18 residues. J lost 2 bases, V lost 3 bases, and 16 bases had no gene match. Per the germline V gene, CDR1 is SGHDT and CDR2 is YYEEEE.

This chain links TRBV7-9 with TRBJ1-1; D unresolved. The germline V gene encodes CDR1 SEHNR and CDR2 FQNEAQ (reference sequence). Trimming left V 4 bases short and J 5 bases short, with 14 bases between. There are 14 residues in the CDR3. The CDR3 bases are TGTGCCAGCAGCTACTCCAGGATCGGAACTGAAGCTTTCTTT. Amino acids: CASSYSRIGTEAFF.

The chain is built from TRBV13 and TRBJ2-4; D not resolved. The germline V and J ends were trimmed by 5 bases and 5 bases, with 10 bases remaining between them. The germline V gene has CDR1 PRHDT and CDR2 FYEKMQ (reference sequence). The CDR3 length is 13 residues. CDR3 sequence reads: CASSLYGENIQYF. In DNA form, the CDR3 reads TGTGCCAGCAGCCTTTACGGCGAAAACATTCAGTACTTC.

The rearrangement uses TRBV5-1 and TRBJ2-1, with 7 bases matching TRBD1. CDR3 length: 16 amino acids. The ends lost 0 bases at V and 5 bases at J; junction bases unmatched: 8. CDR1 is SGHRS and CDR2 is YFSETQ in the germline V gene. The CDR3 nucleotides read TGCGCCAGCAGCTTGGCCGACAGGGTGGTCCACAATGAGCAGTTCTTC. It yields the protein CASSLADRVVHNEQFF. The whole variable domain, filled in from reference TRBV5-1 and TRBJ2-1, reads KAGVTQTPRYLIKTRGQQVTLSCSPISGHRSVSWYQQTPGQGLQFLFEYFSETQRNKGNFPGRFSGRQFSNSRSEMNVSTLELGDSALYLCASSLADRVVHNEQFFGPGTRLTVL.

Note on this clonotype: At one of its ends the junction is not consistent with the germline gene, which may arise from a read error. The V call is TRBV7-3, the J call TRBJ2-2, with D possibly matching TRBD2 (6 bases). The CDR3 is 15 residues long. Germline V gives CDR1 SGHTA, CDR2 FQGTGA. The DNA for the CDR3 is TGTGCCAGCAGCCCCTCCTGGACTACGGGCGGGGAGCGGTTTTTT. Protein product: CASSPSWTTGGERFF.

Details on this clonotype: An end of the junction does not agree with germline; a read error may underlie this. The chain recombines TRBV4-1 with TRBJ2-1, with a possible D match to TRBD2 (5 bases). Germline V lookup: CDR1 MGHRA, CDR2 YSYEKL. The CDR3 has 15 residues. The CDR3 DNA reads TGTGCCAGCTCACCACTTACCGGGGACTACAATGAGCAGTTCTTC. This translates into CASSPLTGDYNEQFF.

This chain joins TRBV5-1 and TRBJ1-1; D possibly corresponds to TRBD1 (5 bases). Trimming took off 0 bases at V and 2 bases at J, with 20 bases between the two ends. The V gene's germline CDR1 is SGHRS and CDR2 YFSETQ. This CDR3 contains 18 residues. The CDR3 is CASSLVSGQLKGNTEAFF. The CDR3, as DNA: TGCGCCAGCAGCTTGGTGTCAGGACAACTAAAGGGTAACACTGAAGCTTTCTTT.

This rearrangement joins TRBV3-1 to TRBJ2-5; 8 bases are a match to TRBD2. Trimming took 4 bases from V and 0 from J; bases not matched to a gene: 13. Germline-derived CDR1 and CDR2 are LGHDT and YNNKEL (reference sequence). The CDR3 loop spans 18 amino acids. In DNA form, the CDR3 reads TGTGCCAGCAGCCCACCCGGGACTAGAGGACTCTACCAAGAGACCCAGTACTTC. Protein sequence: CASSPPGTRGLYQETQYF.

This clonotype occurred a few times. The CDR3 DNA sequence: TGTGCCAGCAGTTCAGGGGGACACACAGATACGCAGTATTTT. It yields the protein CASSSGGHTDTQYF. The rearrangement joins TRBV6-2 or TRBV6-3 to TRBJ2-3; 7 nucleotides agree with TRBD1. The CDR3 contains 14 residues. V trimming: 4 bases; J trimming: 2 bases; junction bases outside the gene matches: 3. CDR1 is MNHEY and CDR2 is SVGEGT in the germline V gene.

V gene TRBV27 combines with J gene TRBJ2-1; a weak D match, TRBD2 (6 bases). The germline CDR1 and CDR2 sequences are MNHEY and SMNVEV (reference sequence). Trimming took 5 bases from V and 4 from J, leaving 15 bases between them. The CDR3 contains 15 residues. In nucleotides, the CDR3 is TGTGCCAGCAGTAAGGCCGGGAGTGGGTACAATGAGCAGTTCTTC. Amino acids: CASSKAGSGYNEQFF.

The V call is TRBV3-1, the J call TRBJ2-1; the match to TRBD2 covers 7 bases. From germline, CDR1 is LGHDT and CDR2 YNNKEL (reference sequence). The CDR3 totals 15 residues. The J segment lost 5 bases and the V segment lost 2 bases, leaving 6 bases of the junction unmatched. CDR3 protein: CASSQSTGLHNEQFF. The DNA for the CDR3 is TGTGCCAGCAGCCAATCGACGGGACTACACAATGAGCAGTTCTTC.

This clonotype has more than one count but fewer than ten. The gene calls are TRBV20-1 and TRBJ2-7, with 9 bases lining up with TRBD1. J gave up 0 bases and V 5 bases, and 5 bases lay outside the gene matches. CDR1 is DFQATT and CDR2 is SNEGSKA in the germline V gene (reference sequence). The CDR3 totals 14 residues. As DNA, the CDR3 is TGCAGTGCTTCCCGGGACAGGGACTCCTACGAGCAGTACTTC. Its protein is CSASRDRDSYEQYF.

This chain uses TRBV4-1 with TRBJ1-5; D is perhaps TRBD1 (5 bases). CDR3 size: 18 residues. Trimming removed 4 bases at V and 5 bases at J, with 24 bases between. CDR1 and CDR2 (germline): MGHRA, YSYEKL. CDR3 residues: CASSPGGGPGGAYQPQHF. Written as DNA, the CDR3 is TGCGCCAGCAGCCCCGGCGGAGGACCCGGAGGGGCGTATCAGCCCCAGCATTTT.

This clonotype occurred many times. The chain is built from TRBV27 and TRBJ2-7; D ambiguous. Trimming cost V 6 bases and J 3 bases, with 12 bases left between them. This CDR3 is 13 amino acids long. From germline, CDR1 is MNHEY and CDR2 SMNVEV (reference sequence). CDR3 in amino acids: CASSPGPDYEQYF. CDR3 DNA: TGTGCCAGCAGCCCCGGTCCTGACTACGAGCAGTACTTC.